A single sample is the source of the 8 T cell receptor beta chains below, sequenced in a study of control samples from healthy donors and cancer patients. Sequencing was performed with immunoSEQ multiplex PCR; in TCRdb, only in-frame clones are kept and a portion is missing. Of about 120,000 clones listed, around 92% are singletons. Input material: PBMCs. The receptors derive from a man older than 75 with head and neck cancer.

This clone appeared once. CDR3 coding DNA: TGTGCCAGCAGCCCCGACTACTACAATGAGCAGTTCTTC. Translation: CASSPDYYNEQFF. The chain links TRBV6-5 to TRBJ2-1, with D possibly TRBD2 on 5 matching bases. CDR3 length: 13 amino acids. Trimming shortened V by 6 bases and J by 3 bases, and 9 bases separated the two germline ends. The germline V gene encodes CDR1 MNHEY and CDR2 SVGAGI.

The chain employs TRBV5-5 and TRBJ1-4; D gene ambiguous. Per the germline V gene, CDR1 is SGHKS and CDR2 is YYEKEE (reference sequence). Trimming took 2 bases from V and 7 from J, leaving 15 bases between them. The CDR3 runs 15 residues. This CDR3 reads CASSFTGGSGEKLFF. CDR3 bases: TGTGCCAGCAGCTTTACTGGAGGGTCGGGTGAAAAACTGTTTTTT. Looking up the rest from reference TRBV5-5 and TRBJ1-4 gives the full variable domain: DAGVTQSPTHLIKTRGQQVTLRCSPISGHKSVSWYQQVLGQGPQFIFQYYEKEERGRGNFPDRFSARQFPNYSSELNVNALLLGDSALYLCASSFTGGSGEKLFFGSGTQLSVL.

The chain is built from TRBV18 and TRBJ2-5, with D unresolved. Trimming removed 3 bases from V and 5 bases from J, with 13 bases in between. Looked up from germline, CDR1 is KGHSH and CDR2 is LQKENI. The CDR3 totals 14 residues. CDR3 nucleotides: TGTGCCAGCTCACCTTTAACCCTAAAGGAGACCCAGTACTTC. It translates to CASSPLTLKETQYF.

CDR3 bases: TGTGCCAGCAGCCCTACTAGCGGGAGGGCGGGTGAGCAGTTCTTC. It translates to CASSPTSGRAGEQFF. The chain carries TRBV7-2 and TRBJ2-1; 13 bases match TRBD2. Per germline, CDR1 SGHTA and CDR2 FQGNSA. The CDR3 consists of 15 residues. The ends lost 5 bases at V and 9 bases at J; junction bases unmatched: 7.

The rearrangement uses TRBV24-1 and TRBJ2-3; 9 positions match TRBD2. V was clipped by 2 bases and J by 2 bases; unmatched bases: 7. The CDR3 is 17 amino acids. Germline V gene sequence: CDR1 KGHDR, CDR2 SFDVKD. The CDR3 DNA reads as TGTGCCACCAGTGATTCGGGTAGCGGGGGATACACAGATACGCAGTATTTT. Its translation is CATSDSGSGGYTDTQYF.

The chain has TRBV7-9 and TRBJ2-7; no clear D gene. This CDR3 is built from 14 residues. V was cut by 5 bases and J by 4 bases, with 15 bases left in between. Looked up from germline, CDR1 is SEHNR and CDR2 is FQNEAQ (reference sequence). This chain's CDR3 is CASSPRTRPYEQYF. The CDR3 DNA follows: TGTGCCAGCAGCCCCAGAACCAGACCTTACGAGCAGTACTTC.

V usage is TRBV18 and J usage is TRBJ2-6; D gene unclear. V was shortened by 3 bases and J by 0 bases, with 9 bases between the two germline ends. The CDR3 contains 16 residues. Germline loops: CDR1 KGHSH, CDR2 LQKENI. CDR3 nucleotides: TGTGCCAGCTCACCGTCGCCGTTCTCTGGGGCCAACGTCCTGACTTTC. It translates to CASSPSPFSGANVLTF.

V usage is TRBV5-4 and J usage is TRBJ2-3, with 9 nucleotides matching TRBD2. Germline CDR1 and CDR2: SGHNT and YYREEE (reference sequence). V lost 6 bases and J lost 1; bases outside the gene matches: 12. CDR3 length equals 17 residues. The CDR3 spells CASNRKEVAGGTDTQYF. The CDR3 bases are TGTGCCAGCAACCGCAAAGAGGTAGCGGGGGGCACAGATACGCAGTATTTT.